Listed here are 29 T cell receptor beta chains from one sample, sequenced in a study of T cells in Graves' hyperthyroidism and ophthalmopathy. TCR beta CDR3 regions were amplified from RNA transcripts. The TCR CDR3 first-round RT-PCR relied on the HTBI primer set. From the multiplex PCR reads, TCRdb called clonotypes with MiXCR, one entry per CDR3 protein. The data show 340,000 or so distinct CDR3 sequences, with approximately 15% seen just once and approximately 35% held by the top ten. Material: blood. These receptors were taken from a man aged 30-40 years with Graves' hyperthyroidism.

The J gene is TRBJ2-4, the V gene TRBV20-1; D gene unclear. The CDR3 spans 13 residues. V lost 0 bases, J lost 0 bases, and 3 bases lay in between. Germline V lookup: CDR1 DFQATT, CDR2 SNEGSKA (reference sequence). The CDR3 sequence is CSAREVAKNIQYF. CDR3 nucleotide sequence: TGCAGTGCTAGAGAGGTAGCCAAAAACATTCAGTACTTC.

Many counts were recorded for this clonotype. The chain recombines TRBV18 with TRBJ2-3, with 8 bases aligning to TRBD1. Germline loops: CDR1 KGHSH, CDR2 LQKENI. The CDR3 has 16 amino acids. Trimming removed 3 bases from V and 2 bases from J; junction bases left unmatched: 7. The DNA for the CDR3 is TGTGCCAGCTCACCGCAGGGGGCGGATCTCACAGATACGCAGTATTTT. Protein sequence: CASSPQGADLTDTQYF.

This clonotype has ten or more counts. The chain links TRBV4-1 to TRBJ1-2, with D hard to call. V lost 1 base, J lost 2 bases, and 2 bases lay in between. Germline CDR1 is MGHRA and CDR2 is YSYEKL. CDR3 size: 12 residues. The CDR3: CASSQANYGYTF. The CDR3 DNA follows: TGCGCCAGCAGCCAAGCAAACTATGGCTACACCTTC.

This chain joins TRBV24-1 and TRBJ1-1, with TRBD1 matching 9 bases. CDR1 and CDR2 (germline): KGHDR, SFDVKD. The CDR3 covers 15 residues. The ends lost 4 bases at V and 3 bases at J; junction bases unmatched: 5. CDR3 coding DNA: TGTGCCACCAGTGACACAAGACAGGGGGACACTGAAGCTTTCTTT. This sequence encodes CATSDTRQGDTEAFF.

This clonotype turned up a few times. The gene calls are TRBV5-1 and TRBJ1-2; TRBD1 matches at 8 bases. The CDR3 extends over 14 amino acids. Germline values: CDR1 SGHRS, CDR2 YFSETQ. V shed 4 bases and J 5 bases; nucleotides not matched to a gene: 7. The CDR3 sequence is CASSDPGQAYGYTF. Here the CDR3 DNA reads TGCGCCAGCAGCGACCCGGGACAGGCGTATGGCTACACCTTC.

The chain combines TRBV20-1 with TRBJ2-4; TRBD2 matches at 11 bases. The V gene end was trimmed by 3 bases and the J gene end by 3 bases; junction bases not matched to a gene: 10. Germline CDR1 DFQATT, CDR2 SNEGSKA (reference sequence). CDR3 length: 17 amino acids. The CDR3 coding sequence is TGCAGTGCTAGTCCGGGACTAGCGGTCCACCTCAAAAACATTCAGTACTTC. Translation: CSASPGLAVHLKNIQYF.

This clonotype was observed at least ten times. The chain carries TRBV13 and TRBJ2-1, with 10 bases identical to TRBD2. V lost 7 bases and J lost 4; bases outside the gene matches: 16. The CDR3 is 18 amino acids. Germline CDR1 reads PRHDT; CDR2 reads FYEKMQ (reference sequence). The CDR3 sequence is CASTPQREGSVGYNEQFF. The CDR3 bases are TGTGCCAGCACCCCCCAGCGGGAGGGTTCAGTCGGGTACAATGAGCAGTTCTTC.

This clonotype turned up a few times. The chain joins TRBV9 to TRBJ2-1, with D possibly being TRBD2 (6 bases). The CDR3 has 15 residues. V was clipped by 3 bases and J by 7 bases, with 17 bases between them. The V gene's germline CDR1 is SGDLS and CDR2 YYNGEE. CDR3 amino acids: CASSEPSVPRNEQFF. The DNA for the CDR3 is TGTGCCAGCAGCGAACCTAGCGTCCCCCGTAATGAGCAGTTCTTC.

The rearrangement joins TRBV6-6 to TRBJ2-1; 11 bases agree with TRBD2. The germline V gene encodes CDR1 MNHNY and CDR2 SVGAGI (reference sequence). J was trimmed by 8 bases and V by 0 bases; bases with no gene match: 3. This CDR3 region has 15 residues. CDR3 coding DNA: TGTGCCAGCAGTTACTCATCGACTAGCGGGGATGAGCAGTTCTTC. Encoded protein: CASSYSSTSGDEQFF.

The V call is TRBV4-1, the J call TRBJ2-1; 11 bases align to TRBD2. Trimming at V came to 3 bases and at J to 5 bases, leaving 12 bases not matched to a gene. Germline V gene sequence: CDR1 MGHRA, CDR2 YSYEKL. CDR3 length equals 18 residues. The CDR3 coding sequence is TGCGCCAGCAGCCAGTCCCCCTCGACTAGCGGGAAGCACAATGAGCAGTTCTTC. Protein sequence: CASSQSPSTSGKHNEQFF.

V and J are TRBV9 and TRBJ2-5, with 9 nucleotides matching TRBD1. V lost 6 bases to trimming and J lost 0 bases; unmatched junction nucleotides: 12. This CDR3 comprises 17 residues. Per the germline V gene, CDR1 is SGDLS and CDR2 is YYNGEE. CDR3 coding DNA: TGTGCCAGCACCCTAAGGGCCGGACAGGGGAACCAAGAGACCCAGTACTTC. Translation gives CASTLRAGQGNQETQYF. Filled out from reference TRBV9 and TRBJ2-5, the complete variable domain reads DSGVTQTPKHLITATGQRVTLRCSPRSGDLSVYWYQQSLDQGLQFLIQYYNGEERAKGNILERFSAQQFPDLHSELNLSSLELGDSALYFCASTLRAGQGNQETQYFGPGTRLLVL.

The CDR3 loop is CASSSPRAVSYGRYTF. The CDR3 coding sequence is TGTGCCAGCAGCTCGCCCCGGGCAGTTTCCTATGGGCGCTACACCTTC. V and J are TRBV5-4 and TRBJ1-2; unclear D gene. CDR1 SGHNT and CDR2 YYREEE come from the germline V gene (reference sequence). The CDR3 totals 16 residues. V was clipped by 3 bases and J by 9 bases, with 24 bases between them.

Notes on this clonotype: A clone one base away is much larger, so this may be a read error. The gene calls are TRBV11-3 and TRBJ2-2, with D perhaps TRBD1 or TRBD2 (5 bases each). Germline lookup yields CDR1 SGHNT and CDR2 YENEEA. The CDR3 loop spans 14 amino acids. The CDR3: CASSLYRSTGEPFF. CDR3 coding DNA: TGTGCCAGCAGCTTATACAGGAGCACCGGGGAGCCGTTTTTT.

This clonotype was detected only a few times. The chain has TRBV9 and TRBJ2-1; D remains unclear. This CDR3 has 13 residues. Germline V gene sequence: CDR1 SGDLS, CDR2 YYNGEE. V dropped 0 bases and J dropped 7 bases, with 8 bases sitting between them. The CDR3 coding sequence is TGTGCCAGCAGCGTAGGAACCCAGAATGAGCAGTTCTTC. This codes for CASSVGTQNEQFF. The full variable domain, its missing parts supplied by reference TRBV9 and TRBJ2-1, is DSGVTQTPKHLITATGQRVTLRCSPRSGDLSVYWYQQSLDQGLQFLIQYYNGEERAKGNILERFSAQQFPDLHSELNLSSLELGDSALYFCASSVGTQNEQFFGPGTRLTVL.

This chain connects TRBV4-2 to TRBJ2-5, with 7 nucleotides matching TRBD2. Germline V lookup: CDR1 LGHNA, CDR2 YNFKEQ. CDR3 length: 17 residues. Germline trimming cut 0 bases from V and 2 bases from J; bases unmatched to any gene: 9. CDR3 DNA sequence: TGTGCCAGCAGCCAAGATGGGCAGCGGGGAATTCAAGAGACCCAGTACTTC. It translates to CASSQDGQRGIQETQYF.

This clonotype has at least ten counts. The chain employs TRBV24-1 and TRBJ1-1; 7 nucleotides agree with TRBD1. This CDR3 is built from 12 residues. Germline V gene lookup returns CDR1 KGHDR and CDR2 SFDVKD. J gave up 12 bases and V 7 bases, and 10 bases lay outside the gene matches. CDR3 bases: TGTGCCACCAGGGGAGAAGGGGGCATGACTTTCTTT. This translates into CATRGEGGMTFF.

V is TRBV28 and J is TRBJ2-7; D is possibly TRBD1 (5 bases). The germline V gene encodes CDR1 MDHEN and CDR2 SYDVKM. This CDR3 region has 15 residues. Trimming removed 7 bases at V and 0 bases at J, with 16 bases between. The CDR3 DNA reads TGTGCCAGCAACCAACCGACAGCCTCCTCCTACGAGCAGTACTTC. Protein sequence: CASNQPTASSYEQYF.

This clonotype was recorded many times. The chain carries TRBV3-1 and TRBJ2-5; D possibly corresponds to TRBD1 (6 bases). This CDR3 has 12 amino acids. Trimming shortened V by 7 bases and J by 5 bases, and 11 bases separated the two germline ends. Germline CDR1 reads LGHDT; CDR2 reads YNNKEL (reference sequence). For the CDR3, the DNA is TGTGCCAGCATGGGGGCGGTCGAGACCCAGTACTTC. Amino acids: CASMGAVETQYF.

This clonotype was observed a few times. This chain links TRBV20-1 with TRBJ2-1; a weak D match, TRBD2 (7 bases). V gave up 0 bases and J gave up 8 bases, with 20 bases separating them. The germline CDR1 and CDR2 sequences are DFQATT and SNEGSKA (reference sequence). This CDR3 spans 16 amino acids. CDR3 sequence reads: CSARDGGLAAKDEQFF. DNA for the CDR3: TGCAGTGCTAGAGATGGGGGGCTAGCGGCCAAGGATGAGCAGTTCTTC.

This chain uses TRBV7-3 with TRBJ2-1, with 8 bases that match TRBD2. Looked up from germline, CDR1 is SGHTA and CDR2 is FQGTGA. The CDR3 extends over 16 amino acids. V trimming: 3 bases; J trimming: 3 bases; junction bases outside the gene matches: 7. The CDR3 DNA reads TGTGCCAGCAGCTTGACGACTAGCGTATTCTACAATGAGCAGTTCTTC. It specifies CASSLTTSVFYNEQFF.

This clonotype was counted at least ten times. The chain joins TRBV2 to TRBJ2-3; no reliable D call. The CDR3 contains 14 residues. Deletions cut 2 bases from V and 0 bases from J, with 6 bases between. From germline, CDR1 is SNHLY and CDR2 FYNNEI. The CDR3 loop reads CASSERRSTDTQYF. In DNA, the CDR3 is TGTGCCAGCAGTGAACGTCGAAGCACAGATACGCAGTATTTT.

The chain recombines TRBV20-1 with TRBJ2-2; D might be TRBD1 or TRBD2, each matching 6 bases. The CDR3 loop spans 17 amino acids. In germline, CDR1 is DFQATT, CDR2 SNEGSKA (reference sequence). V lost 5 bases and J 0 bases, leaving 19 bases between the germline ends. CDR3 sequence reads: CSAADGGQGANTGELFF. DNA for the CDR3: TGCAGTGCTGCCGATGGGGGGCAGGGAGCGAACACCGGGGAGCTGTTTTTT.

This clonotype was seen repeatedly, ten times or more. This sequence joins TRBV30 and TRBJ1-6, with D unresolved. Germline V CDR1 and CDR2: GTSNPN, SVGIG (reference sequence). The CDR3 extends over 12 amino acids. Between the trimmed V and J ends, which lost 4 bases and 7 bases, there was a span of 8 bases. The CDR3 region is CAWNDGNSPLHF. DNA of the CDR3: TGTGCCTGGAACGACGGGAATTCACCCCTCCACTTT.

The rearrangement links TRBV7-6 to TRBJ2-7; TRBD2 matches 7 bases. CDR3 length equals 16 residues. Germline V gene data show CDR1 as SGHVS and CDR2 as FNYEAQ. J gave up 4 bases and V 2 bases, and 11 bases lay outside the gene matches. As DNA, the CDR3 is TGTGCCAGCAGCTTAAAGGTTGGCGGGAGTGCTTACGAGCAGTACTTC. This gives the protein CASSLKVGGSAYEQYF. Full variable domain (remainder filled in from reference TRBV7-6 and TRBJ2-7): GAGVSQSPRYKVTKRGQDVALRCDPISGHVSLYWYRQALGQGPEFLTYFNYEAQQDKSGLPNDRFSAERPEGSISTLTIQRTEQRDSAMYRCASSLKVGGSAYEQYFGPGTRLTVT.

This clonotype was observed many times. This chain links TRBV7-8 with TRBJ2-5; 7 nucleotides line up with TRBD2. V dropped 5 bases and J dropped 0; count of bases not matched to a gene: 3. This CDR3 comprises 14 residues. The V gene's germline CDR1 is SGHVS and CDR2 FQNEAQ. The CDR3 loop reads CASSPLAYQETQYF. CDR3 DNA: TGTGCCAGCAGCCCACTAGCGTACCAAGAGACCCAGTACTTC.

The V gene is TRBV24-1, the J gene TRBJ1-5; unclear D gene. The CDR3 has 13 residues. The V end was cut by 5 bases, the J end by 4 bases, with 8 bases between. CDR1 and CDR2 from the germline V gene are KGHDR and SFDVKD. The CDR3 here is CATSGRGNQPQHF. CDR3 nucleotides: TGTGCCACCAGTGGGCGCGGGAATCAGCCCCAGCATTTT.

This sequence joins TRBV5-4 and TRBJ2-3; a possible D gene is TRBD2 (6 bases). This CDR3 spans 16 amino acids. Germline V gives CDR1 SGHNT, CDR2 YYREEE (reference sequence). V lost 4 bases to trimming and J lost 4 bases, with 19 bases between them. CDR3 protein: CASSLPTGTFSDTQYF. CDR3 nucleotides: TGTGCCAGCAGCCTCCCCACGGGGACTTTCTCAGATACGCAGTATTTT.

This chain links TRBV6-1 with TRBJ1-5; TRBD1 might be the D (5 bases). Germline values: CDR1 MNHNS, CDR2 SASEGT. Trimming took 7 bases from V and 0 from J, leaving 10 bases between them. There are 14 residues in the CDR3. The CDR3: CASIRDLSNQPQHF. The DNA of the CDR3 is TGTGCCAGCATTCGGGACCTTAGCAATCAGCCCCAGCATTTT.

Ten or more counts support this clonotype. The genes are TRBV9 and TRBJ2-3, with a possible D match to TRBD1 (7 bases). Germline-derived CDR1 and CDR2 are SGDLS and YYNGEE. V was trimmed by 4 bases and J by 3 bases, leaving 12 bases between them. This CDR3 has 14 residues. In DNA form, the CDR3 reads TGTGCCAGCAGCCCCAGGGGGGCTACAGATACGCAGTATTTT. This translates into CASSPRGATDTQYF.